This section outlines one T cell receptor beta chain sequence together with its context. The antigen it binds to is not known. Within one base of it there is no much larger clone, and no base qualities were kept. The entry originates in a study of T cell repertoires in cytomegalovirus infection (dated 2019 in TCRdb). Regarding the study in general: The peptide stimulations were aimed at well-studied HLA-B-restricted epitopes as well as recently identified HLA-C-restricted CMV epitopes, whose presentation resists viral immunomodulation. Because public TCR beta signatures pointed to carriage of CMV infection together with the matching HLA type, the HLA type of each donor mattered for the analysis. What the work shows at the level of the full study, not this receptor alone: Carriers of CMV infection plus the relevant HLA type were discriminated by the cumulative frequency of public TCR beta family members in the study cohort and in an independent approximately 350-donor cohort. The ex vivo response was dominated by HLA-C-restricted CMV-specific TCR beta clonotypes, and the single most frequent clonotype in two of eight donors was supplied by these HLA-C-restricted clonotypes.

Sequenced on an Illumina HiSeq 1500. TCRdb trimmed public reads at Q25 via fastp, called clones via MiXCR and kept in-frame beta chains. Every distinct CDR3 protein forms one entry, paired with its most common genes and DNA. This sample gives 600,000 to 700,000 distinct CDR3 sequences in total; roughly 30% of them show up just once. The top ten hold around a sixth of the sample. The junction shows trimming of 4 bases on V and 2 bases on J, plus 10 bases between the germline ends. According to the germline V gene, CDR1 reads LGHNA and CDR2 reads YSLEER. From cysteine to phenylalanine, the CDR3 is 14 amino acids long. Of the read, only the CDR3 DNA is kept; its 42 bases are in frame from base 1. Interpreted using the paper, the treatment or condition label stands for: in vitro stimulation with specific CMV peptide epitopes to enrich CMV-specific T cells.

The chain is encoded by TRBV4-3 joined to TRBJ2-3, and the D gene may be TRBD1, 6 bases matching. This sequence originates from a human donor in good health (CMV status not recorded). Some clones in this sample may be carry-over from other donors' samples. The sample was cultured PBMCs, taken from culture after CMV antigen stimulation. At the DNA level, the sequence is TGCGCCAGCAGCCCGGACAGCGTCACAGATACGCAGTATTTT. Translation gives CASSPDSVTDTQYF.